The 31 T cell receptor beta chains below come from one sample, sequenced in a study of identical twins. A single record per CDR3 protein comes from TCRdb applying MiXCR to the 5' RACE reads. The sample holds hundreds of thousands of distinct CDR3 sequences; around 24% are singletons and the top ten take over 2.5%. This sample also appeared in a second study, on T cells expressing NK-cell markers.

Specimen: CD4+ T cells sorted from blood. The source of these receptors is a woman between 18 and 29 years old in good health.

In this sample, this clonotype turned up many times. The J gene is TRBJ2-2, the V gene TRBV12-3 or TRBV12-4, with a weak D call TRBD1 (6 bases). The CDR3 runs to 13 residues. The ends were cut back, 9 bases at V and 1 base at J, with 9 bases in the middle. CDR3 amino acids: CASKQGNTGELFF. The DNA for the CDR3 is TGTGCCAGTAAACAGGGGAACACCGGGGAGCTGTTTTTT.

In its sample, this clonotype was seen a few times. CDR3 loop: CASSVVQGTEAFF. The CDR3 DNA is TGTGCCAGCAGCGTAGTCCAGGGGACTGAAGCTTTCTTT. V gene TRBV9 combines with J gene TRBJ1-1; the D gene is possibly TRBD1 (6 bases). This CDR3 region has 13 residues. V dropped 0 bases and J dropped 5 bases, with 8 bases sitting between them. CDR1 is SGDLS, CDR2 YYNGEE, per germline.

V usage is TRBV10-3 and J usage is TRBJ2-5; D possibly corresponds to TRBD1 (6 bases). The CDR3 covers 14 residues. Trimming stripped 6 bases from V and 5 bases from J, with 16 bases between. The germline V gene has CDR1 ENHRY and CDR2 SYGVKD. The CDR3 sequence is CAISDPTGRETQYF. The CDR3 nucleotides read TGTGCCATCAGCGACCCTACAGGGCGGGAGACCCAGTACTTC.

This clonotype was observed a handful of times. The chain carries TRBV11-2 and TRBJ1-2; tentative D call: TRBD1 (5 bases). Trimming cost V 0 bases and J 8 bases, with 16 bases left between them. Per germline, CDR1 SGHAT and CDR2 FQNNGV. The CDR3 sequence is 15 residues long. The CDR3 DNA follows: TGTGCCAGCAGCTTAGATTGGGACTCCATTGGGGGCTACACCTTC. Amino acid sequence: CASSLDWDSIGGYTF.

This clonotype was counted between two and nine times. This rearrangement joins TRBV20-1 to TRBJ2-7, with D possibly matching TRBD1 (6 bases). CDR1 DFQATT and CDR2 SNEGSKA come from the germline V gene (reference sequence). The CDR3 runs 14 residues. V lost 0 bases, J lost 2 bases, and 11 bases lay in between. This CDR3 reads CSARDSRGTYEQYF. The CDR3 nucleotides read TGCAGTGCTAGAGATAGCAGGGGAACCTACGAGCAGTACTTC.

The CDR3 nucleotides are TGCAGTGCTAGTAGGGCCGGGGTTAATTCACCCCTCCACTTT. Translation gives CSASRAGVNSPLHF. The chain joins TRBV20-1 to TRBJ1-6, with D hard to call. CDR1 and CDR2 (germline): DFQATT, SNEGSKA (reference sequence). V was clipped by 3 bases and J by 6 bases, with 12 bases between them. CDR3 length: 14 residues.

This clonotype was detected only a few times. V and J are TRBV4-1 and TRBJ2-3; TRBD1 agrees at 10 bases. Trimming cost V 3 bases and J 8 bases; bases outside gene matches: 8. The CDR3 has 15 residues. Germline assignment: CDR1 MGHRA and CDR2 YSYEKL. The DNA for the CDR3 is TGCGCCAGCAGCCATATCGGGACAGGGGTACTTACGCAGTATTTT. Translated, it gives CASSHIGTGVLTQYF.

V gene TRBV20-1 combines with J gene TRBJ1-2; 7 bases match TRBD1. V was pared by 3 bases and J by 8 bases, with 9 bases of the junction left unmatched. Germline CDR1 reads DFQATT; CDR2 reads SNEGSKA (reference sequence). The CDR3 is made up of 13 amino acids. The CDR3 sequence is CSASVGGDGGYTF. The CDR3 bases are TGCAGTGCTAGTGTAGGGGGCGACGGGGGCTACACCTTC.

This sequence joins TRBV20-1 and TRBJ1-5, with 7 bases that match TRBD1. The V gene end was trimmed by 2 bases and the J gene end by 2 bases; junction bases not matched to a gene: 21. The CDR3 loop spans 20 amino acids. Germline V gene data show CDR1 as DFQATT and CDR2 as SNEGSKA (reference sequence). The DNA for the CDR3 is TGCAGTGCTAGACCCCTACGACAGGGCCGCGGGGGATCGGGCAATCAGCCCCAGCATTTT. Amino acids: CSARPLRQGRGGSGNQPQHF.

This clonotype showed up just a few times. The rearrangement joins TRBV20-1 to TRBJ2-5; 8 positions agree with TRBD2. CDR3 length: 15 amino acids. The V gene end was trimmed by 0 bases and the J gene end by 4 bases; junction bases not matched to a gene: 7. CDR1 DFQATT and CDR2 SNEGSKA come from the germline V gene (reference sequence). The DNA for the CDR3 is TGCAGTGCTAGAGATTGGCGGGGGGACGGAGAGACCCAGTACTTC. This sequence encodes CSARDWRGDGETQYF.

This chain connects TRBV10-3 to TRBJ1-1, with 8 bases lining up with TRBD1. The V and J ends lost 4 bases and 7 bases, in that order; junction bases with no gene match: 8. Looked up from germline, CDR1 is ENHRY and CDR2 is SYGVKD. The CDR3 sequence is 14 residues long. CDR3 bases: TGTGCCATCAGTGCCGCGACAGGGGACAGTGAAGCTTTCTTT. The encoded protein is CAISAATGDSEAFF.

This clonotype was counted a few times. The chain uses TRBV29-1 and TRBJ2-7, with TRBD2 matching 7 bases. Trimming removed 7 bases from V and 6 bases from J; junction bases left unmatched: 9. This CDR3 spans 12 amino acids. Germline values: CDR1 SQVTM, CDR2 ANQGSEA. CDR3 protein: CSAGGADVEQYF. Written as DNA, the CDR3 is TGCAGCGCGGGGGGTGCGGATGTCGAGCAGTACTTC.

The chain carries TRBV2 and TRBJ2-1, with D tentatively TRBD1 or TRBD2 (5 bases each). Germline assignment: CDR1 SNHLY and CDR2 FYNNEI. The CDR3 is made up of 15 amino acids. V lost 5 bases and J lost 7, with 18 bases in between. CDR3 sequence reads: CASSPPGTVKNEQFF. DNA for the CDR3: TGTGCCAGCAGTCCTCCCGGGACCGTCAAAAATGAGCAGTTCTTC.

This clonotype has only a few counts. The rearrangement uses TRBV16 and TRBJ2-7; the D gene is possibly TRBD1 (6 bases). From germline, CDR1 is KGHSY and CDR2 FQNENV. Trimming shortened V by 4 bases and J by 2 bases, and 12 bases separated the two germline ends. The length of the CDR3 is 14 residues. In DNA form, the CDR3 reads TGTGCCAGCAGCCGAGGGGGTATCGCCTACGAGCAGTACTTC. As protein: CASSRGGIAYEQYF.

This chain connects TRBV5-8 to TRBJ2-7; the D call may be TRBD1 or TRBD2 (5 bases each). The germline CDR1 and CDR2 sequences are SGHTS and YDEGEE. This CDR3 comprises 11 residues. V was pared by 4 bases and J by 12 bases, with 14 bases between. For the CDR3, the DNA is TGTGCCAGCAGCAGAATCCGGGACCGGTACTTC. Its translation: CASSRIRDRYF.

This clonotype was seen a few times. CDR3 residues: CASSLREIQYF. The CDR3 nucleotides read TGTGCCAGCAGTTTACGGGAAATTCAGTACTTC. V gene TRBV12-3 or TRBV12-4 combines with J gene TRBJ2-4, with D possibly matching TRBD2 (5 bases). The V end was cut by 2 bases, the J end by 10 bases, with 6 bases between. This CDR3 has 11 residues.

CDR3: CASSRSEGLDSYTF. As DNA, the CDR3 is TGTGCCAGCAGCCGATCGGAAGGGTTGGATAGCTACACCTTC. This chain connects TRBV7-8 to TRBJ1-2, with D hard to call. Germline CDR1 and CDR2: SGHVS and FQNEAQ. Trimming left V 5 bases short and J 9 bases short, with 19 bases between. CDR3 length: 14 amino acids. Filled out from reference TRBV7-8 and TRBJ1-2, the complete variable domain reads GAGVSQSPRYKVAKRGQDVALRCDPISGHVSLFWYQQALGQGPEFLTYFQNEAQLDKSGLPSDRFFAERPEGSVSTLKIQRTQQEDSAVYLCASSRSEGLDSYTFGSGTRLTVV.

The chain recombines TRBV5-6 with TRBJ2-5; D not resolved. This CDR3 region has 13 residues. The V end lost 1 base, the J end lost 5 bases, and 9 bases lay between the germline ends. Germline assignment: CDR1 SGHDT and CDR2 YYEEEE. CDR3 amino acids: CASSLPTSETQYF. DNA for the CDR3: TGTGCCAGCAGCTTGCCCACCTCTGAGACCCAGTACTTC.

The V call is TRBV11-1, the J call TRBJ2-3; tentative D call: TRBD1 (5 bases). Germline CDR1 and CDR2: SGHAT and FQDESV (reference sequence). The CDR3 spans 18 residues. The V and J ends lost 3 bases and 2 bases respectively, with 21 bases between them. The CDR3 DNA follows: TGTGCCAGCAGCTTTGTTTGGGCTCGGCACAGGAACACAGATACGCAGTATTTT. This encodes CASSFVWARHRNTDTQYF.

This clonotype was picked up a small number of times. This chain joins TRBV3-1 and TRBJ2-2; D remains ambiguous. CDR3 size: 13 residues. Germline V gene sequence: CDR1 LGHDT, CDR2 YNNKEL (reference sequence). The V end was cut by 3 bases, the J end by 8 bases, with 10 bases between. CDR3 coding DNA: TGTGCCAGCAGCCACGCTAGATCGGGGGAGCTGTTTTTT. Residues: CASSHARSGELFF.

The gene calls are TRBV6-5 and TRBJ1-4, with a possible D match to TRBD1 (6 bases). The germline V gene encodes CDR1 MNHEY and CDR2 SVGAGI. There are 16 residues in the CDR3. Between the trimmed V and J ends, which lost 0 bases and 7 bases, there was a span of 15 bases. The CDR3 bases are TGTGCCAGCAGTTACTCGAGAGGAGGGGGGACTGAAAAACTGTTTTTT. It translates to CASSYSRGGGTEKLFF.

The chain uses TRBV3-1 and TRBJ2-2; no firm D call. Germline assignment: CDR1 LGHDT and CDR2 YNNKEL (reference sequence). This CDR3 has 11 residues. V lost 3 bases and J lost 9, with 5 bases in between. CDR3 in amino acids: CASSQTRELFF. DNA of the CDR3: TGTGCCAGCAGCCAGACGAGGGAGCTGTTTTTT.

This clonotype showed up just once. J is TRBJ2-3 and V is TRBV12-3 or TRBV12-4; D tentatively fits TRBD1 or TRBD2 (5 bases each). The CDR3 is 15 residues long. Trimming stripped 8 bases from V and 8 bases from J, with 23 bases between. The DNA for the CDR3 is TGTGCCAGCCGTCAAGGGACCCAAGTTAGTGGTACGCAGTATTTT. It codes for CASRQGTQVSGTQYF.

This clonotype has just a few counts. The chain has TRBV20-1 and TRBJ2-1; 14 bases align to TRBD2. Germline assignment: CDR1 DFQATT and CDR2 SNEGSKA (reference sequence). This CDR3 has 15 amino acids. V was clipped by 6 bases and J by 7 bases; unmatched bases: 8. Here the CDR3 reads CSAESTSGGANEQFF. CDR3 nucleotide sequence: TGCAGTGCCGAATCGACTAGCGGGGGGGCTAATGAGCAGTTCTTC.

This clonotype occurred many times. This chain connects TRBV11-2 to TRBJ2-3; perhaps D is TRBD1 or TRBD2 (6 bases each). The CDR3 is 14 residues long. The germline CDR1 and CDR2 sequences are SGHAT and FQNNGV. The V and J ends lost 5 bases and 5 bases respectively, with 14 bases between them. CDR3 loop: CASSRPGARDTQYF. The CDR3 DNA is TGTGCCAGCAGCCGCCCGGGGGCCAGAGATACGCAGTATTTT.

The chain links TRBV20-1 to TRBJ2-3; a weak D match, TRBD1 (5 bases). The V end was cut by 5 bases, the J end by 0 bases, with 12 bases between. This CDR3 spans 14 amino acids. The germline gives CDR1 DFQATT, CDR2 SNEGSKA (reference sequence). CDR3 in DNA: TGCAGTGCTTCCGACCACAGGAGCACAGATACGCAGTATTTT. It is translated as CSASDHRSTDTQYF.

This clonotype was seen ten or more times. This chain joins TRBV14 and TRBJ2-3; D not certain. The CDR3 totals 13 residues. From germline, CDR1 is SGHDN and CDR2 FVKESK. Trimming cost V 4 bases and J 4 bases, with 9 bases left between them. The CDR3 region has the DNA TGTGCCAGCAGCCGATCTAGAGCAGATACGCAGTATTTT. It yields the protein CASSRSRADTQYF.

This clonotype was counted only a few times. The genes are TRBV6-1 and TRBJ2-2; possibly TRBD1 or TRBD2 for D (5 bases each). This CDR3 contains 15 residues. Looked up from germline, CDR1 is MNHNS and CDR2 is SASEGT. The ends were cut back, 5 bases at V and 1 base at J, with 11 bases in the middle. The CDR3 loop is CASSRGTENTGELFF. The CDR3 DNA sequence: TGTGCCAGCAGTCGGGGCACGGAGAACACCGGGGAGCTGTTTTTT.

This clonotype appeared a few times. V usage is TRBV20-1 and J usage is TRBJ2-2; 9 positions agree with TRBD1. The length of the CDR3 is 17 residues. CDR1 and CDR2 from the germline V gene are DFQATT and SNEGSKA (reference sequence). Trimming removed 1 base from V and 4 bases from J; junction bases left unmatched: 10. CDR3 residues: CSARAQPGQGSTGELFF. The CDR3 region has the DNA TGCAGTGCTAGAGCACAACCGGGACAGGGTAGCACCGGGGAGCTGTTTTTT.

The chain recombines TRBV11-2 with TRBJ1-2; no definite D call. V lost 2 bases, J lost 6 bases, and 16 bases lay in between. The V gene's germline CDR1 is SGHAT and CDR2 FQNNGV. The CDR3 has 15 residues. The CDR3 loop is CASSLPSSRTDGYTF. CDR3 sequence (DNA): TGTGCCAGCAGCTTACCATCGTCGCGGACCGATGGCTACACCTTC.

The chain is built from TRBV5-1 and TRBJ1-4; D is unresolved. Trimming pared 0 bases from V and 6 bases from J, leaving 9 bases between. This CDR3 is 14 amino acids long. CDR1 and CDR2 (germline): SGHRS, YFSETQ. Here the CDR3 DNA reads TGCGCCAGCAGCTTGGACAGCACAGATGAAAAACTGTTTTTT. Translated, it gives CASSLDSTDEKLFF.